This TCR beta chain was captured in a study of shared clonotypes between healthy human individuals. Sequencing was performed with immunoSEQ multiplex PCR; in TCRdb, only in-frame clones are kept and a portion is missing. The table shows fewer than 600,000 clones, with 79% occurring only once. Germline values: CDR1 SNHLY, CDR2 FYNNEI. Trimming removed 2 bases from V and 1 base from J, with 5 bases in between. The CDR3 is 13 amino acids. Many counts were recorded for this clone. The clonotype was recovered from a woman aged 40 to 50 in good health. Some clones in this sample may be carry-over from other donors' samples. Sequences were obtained from PBMCs. The chain employs TRBV2 and TRBJ1-1, with D unclear. DNA for the CDR3: TGTGCCAGCAGTGAACAGCCGAACACTGAAGCTTTCTTT. Translated: CASSEQPNTEAFF.